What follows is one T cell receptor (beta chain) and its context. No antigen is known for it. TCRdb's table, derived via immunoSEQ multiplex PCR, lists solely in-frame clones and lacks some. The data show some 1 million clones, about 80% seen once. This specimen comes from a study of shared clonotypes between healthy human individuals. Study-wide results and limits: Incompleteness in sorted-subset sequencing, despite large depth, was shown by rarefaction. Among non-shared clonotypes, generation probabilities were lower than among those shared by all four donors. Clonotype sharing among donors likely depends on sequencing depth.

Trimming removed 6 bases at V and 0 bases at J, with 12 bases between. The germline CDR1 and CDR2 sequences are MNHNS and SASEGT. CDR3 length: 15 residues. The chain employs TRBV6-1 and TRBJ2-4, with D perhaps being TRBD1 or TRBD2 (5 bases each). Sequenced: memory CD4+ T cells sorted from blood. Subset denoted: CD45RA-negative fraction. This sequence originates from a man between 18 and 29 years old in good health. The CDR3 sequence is CASRLGTSAKNIQYF. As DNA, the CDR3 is TGTGCCAGCAGATTAGGGACGTCAGCCAAAAACATTCAGTACTTC.